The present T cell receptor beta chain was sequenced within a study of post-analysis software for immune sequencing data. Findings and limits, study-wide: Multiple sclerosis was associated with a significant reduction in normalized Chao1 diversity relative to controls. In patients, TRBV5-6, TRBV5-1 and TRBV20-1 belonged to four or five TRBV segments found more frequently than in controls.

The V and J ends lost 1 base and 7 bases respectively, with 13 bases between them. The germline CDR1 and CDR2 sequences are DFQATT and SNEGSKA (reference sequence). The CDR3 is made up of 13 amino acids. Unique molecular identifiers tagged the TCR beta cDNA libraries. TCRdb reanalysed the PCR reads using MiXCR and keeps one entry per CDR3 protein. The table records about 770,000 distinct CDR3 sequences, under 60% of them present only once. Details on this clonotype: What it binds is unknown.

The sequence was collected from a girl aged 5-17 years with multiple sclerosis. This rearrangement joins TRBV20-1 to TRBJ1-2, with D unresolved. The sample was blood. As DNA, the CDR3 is TGCAGTGCTAGAGCCTCGGAAGCGAGTGGCTACACCTTC. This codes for CSARASEASGYTF.